This T cell receptor beta chain was identified during a study of response to subunit inactivated influenza vaccine. TCRdb redid the calling of the RT-PCR reads with MiXCR, one entry per CDR3 protein. The table records some 540,000 distinct CDR3 sequences, approximately 20% of them present only once. Study-wide points: The authors offered the suggestion that each seasonal influenza vaccination recruits few new T cells.

Notes on this clonotype: Its specificity is unknown. One end of the junction fails to match germline, which may point to a read error.

The data were also submitted as part of a second study, on T cells expressing NK-cell markers. Per that paper: UMIs were included in TCR beta cDNA generated by 5'RACE template switching. The CD3+CD56-NKG2C+ fraction of a handful of donors was likewise dominated by these clonotypes.

The sample here was CD4+ T cells sorted from PBMCs, taken less than 13 days after vaccination. The receptor comes from a man in his forties or fifties who received an inactivated influenza vaccine.

The CDR3 sequence: CASSFLTGAFF. CDR3 sequence (DNA): TGTGCCAGCAGTTTCTTAACTGGAGCTTTCTTT. The chain couples TRBV28 to TRBJ1-1; D gene uncertain. Germline lookup yields CDR1 MDHEN and CDR2 SYDVKM. CDR3 size: 11 residues. The variable domain in full, with the rest retrieved from reference TRBV28 and TRBJ1-1, is DVKVTQSSRYLVKRTGEKVFLECVQDMDHENMFWYRQDPGLGLRLIYFSYDVKMKEKGDIPEGYSVSREKKERFSLILESASTNQTSMYLCASSFLTGAFFGQGTRLTVV.